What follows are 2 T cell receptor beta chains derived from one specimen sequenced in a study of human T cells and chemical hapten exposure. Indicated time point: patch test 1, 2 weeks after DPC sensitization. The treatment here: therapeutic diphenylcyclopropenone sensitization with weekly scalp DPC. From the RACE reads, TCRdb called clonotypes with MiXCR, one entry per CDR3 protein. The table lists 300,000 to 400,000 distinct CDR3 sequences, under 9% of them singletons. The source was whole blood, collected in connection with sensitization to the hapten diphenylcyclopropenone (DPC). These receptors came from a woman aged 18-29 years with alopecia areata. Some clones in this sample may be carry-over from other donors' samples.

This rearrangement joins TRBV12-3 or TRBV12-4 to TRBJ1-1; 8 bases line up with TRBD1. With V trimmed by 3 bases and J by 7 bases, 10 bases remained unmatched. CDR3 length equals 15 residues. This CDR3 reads CASSFGADRAGEAFF. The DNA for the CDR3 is TGTGCCAGCAGTTTTGGGGCGGACAGGGCGGGTGAAGCTTTCTTT.

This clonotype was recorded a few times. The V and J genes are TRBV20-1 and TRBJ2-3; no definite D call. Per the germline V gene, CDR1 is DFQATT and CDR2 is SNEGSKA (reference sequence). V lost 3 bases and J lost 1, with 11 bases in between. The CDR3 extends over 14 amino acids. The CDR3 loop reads CSASLHEGTDTQYF. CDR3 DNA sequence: TGCAGTGCTAGTCTACATGAGGGCACAGATACGCAGTATTTT.